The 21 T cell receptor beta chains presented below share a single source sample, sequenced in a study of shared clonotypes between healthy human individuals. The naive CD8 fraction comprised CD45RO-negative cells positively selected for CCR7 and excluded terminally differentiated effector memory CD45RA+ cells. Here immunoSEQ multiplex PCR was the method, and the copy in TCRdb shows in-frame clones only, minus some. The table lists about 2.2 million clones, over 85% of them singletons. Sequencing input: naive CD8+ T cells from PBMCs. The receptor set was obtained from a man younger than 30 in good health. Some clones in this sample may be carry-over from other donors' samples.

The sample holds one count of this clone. CDR3 loop: CASSIDRTAGNTEAFF. The CDR3 DNA sequence: TGTGCCAGTAGTATAGATCGAACGGCCGGGAACACTGAAGCTTTCTTT. This rearrangement joins TRBV19 to TRBJ1-1; D not resolved. Between the trimmed V and J ends, which lost 0 bases and 1 base, there was a span of 12 bases. The V gene's germline CDR1 is LNHDA and CDR2 SQIVND (reference sequence). This CDR3 spans 16 amino acids.

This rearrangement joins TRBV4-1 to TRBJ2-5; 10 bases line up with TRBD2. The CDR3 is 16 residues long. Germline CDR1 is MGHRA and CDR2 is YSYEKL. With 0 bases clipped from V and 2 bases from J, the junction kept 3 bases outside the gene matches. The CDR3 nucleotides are TGCGCCAGCAGCCAAGACAGCGGGAGGGATCAAGAGACCCAGTACTTC. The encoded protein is CASSQDSGRDQETQYF.

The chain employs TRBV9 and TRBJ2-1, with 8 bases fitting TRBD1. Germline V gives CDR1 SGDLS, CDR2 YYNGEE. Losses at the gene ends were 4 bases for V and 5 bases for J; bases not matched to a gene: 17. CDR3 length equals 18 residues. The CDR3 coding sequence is TGTGCCAGCAGCCTCTTATACCTACCCGGGACAGGACACAATGAGCAGTTCTTC. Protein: CASSLLYLPGTGHNEQFF. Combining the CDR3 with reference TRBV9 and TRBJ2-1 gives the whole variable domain DSGVTQTPKHLITATGQRVTLRCSPRSGDLSVYWYQQSLDQGLQFLIQYYNGEERAKGNILERFSAQQFPDLHSELNLSSLELGDSALYFCASSLLYLPGTGHNEQFFGPGTRLTVL.

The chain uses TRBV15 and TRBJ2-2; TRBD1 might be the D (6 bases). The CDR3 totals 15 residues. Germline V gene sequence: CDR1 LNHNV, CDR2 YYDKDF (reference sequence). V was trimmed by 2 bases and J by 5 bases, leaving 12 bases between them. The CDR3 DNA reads TGTGCCACCAGCAGAACAGGGCAACCGACCGGGGAGCTGTTTTTT. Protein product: CATSRTGQPTGELFF.

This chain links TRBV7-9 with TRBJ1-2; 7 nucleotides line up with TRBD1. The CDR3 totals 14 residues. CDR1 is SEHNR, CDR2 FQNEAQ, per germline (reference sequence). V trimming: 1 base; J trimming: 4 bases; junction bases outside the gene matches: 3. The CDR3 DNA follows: TGTGCCAGCAGCTTAGTAGGACAGGCCTATGGCTACACCTTC. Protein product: CASSLVGQAYGYTF.

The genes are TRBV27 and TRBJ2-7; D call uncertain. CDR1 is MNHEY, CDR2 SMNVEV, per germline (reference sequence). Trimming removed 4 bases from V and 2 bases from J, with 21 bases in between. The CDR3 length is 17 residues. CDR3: CASSYWPPAQAAYEQYF. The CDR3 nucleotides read TGTGCCAGCAGTTATTGGCCCCCGGCGCAAGCCGCCTACGAGCAGTACTTC.

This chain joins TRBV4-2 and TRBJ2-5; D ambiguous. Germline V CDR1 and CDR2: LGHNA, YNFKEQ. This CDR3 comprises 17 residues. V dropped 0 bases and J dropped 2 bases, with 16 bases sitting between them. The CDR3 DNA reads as TGTGCCAGCAGCCAAGATCCAGAGCGCGTACCGCAAGAGACCCAGTACTTC. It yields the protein CASSQDPERVPQETQYF.

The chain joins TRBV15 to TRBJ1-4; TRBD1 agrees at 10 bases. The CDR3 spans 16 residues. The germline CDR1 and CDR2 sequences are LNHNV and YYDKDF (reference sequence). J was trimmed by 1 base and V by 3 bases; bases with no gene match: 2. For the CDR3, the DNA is TGTGCCACCAGCAGGGACAGGGGGTTAACTAATGAAAAACTGTTTTTT. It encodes CATSRDRGLTNEKLFF.

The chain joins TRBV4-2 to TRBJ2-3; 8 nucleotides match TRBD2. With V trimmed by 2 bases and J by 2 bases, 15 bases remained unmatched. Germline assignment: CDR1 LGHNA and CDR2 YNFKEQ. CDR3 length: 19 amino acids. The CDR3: CASSQTVTRLAGFTDTQYF. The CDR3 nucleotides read TGTGCCAGCAGCCAAACCGTCACCCGTCTAGCGGGCTTCACAGATACGCAGTATTTT.

CDR3 protein: CAIRSQGGTEAFF. The CDR3 DNA reads as TGTGCCATCAGGAGTCAGGGAGGCACTGAAGCTTTCTTT. This chain uses TRBV10-3 with TRBJ1-1, with D tentatively TRBD1 (5 bases). The CDR3 totals 13 residues. Trimming stripped 6 bases from V and 4 bases from J, with 12 bases between. Germline assignment: CDR1 ENHRY and CDR2 SYGVKD.

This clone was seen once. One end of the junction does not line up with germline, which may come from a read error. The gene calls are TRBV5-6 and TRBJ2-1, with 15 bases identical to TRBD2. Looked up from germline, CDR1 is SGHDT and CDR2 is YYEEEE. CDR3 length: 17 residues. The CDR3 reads CASRLEPGLAGGREQFF. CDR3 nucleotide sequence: TGTGCCAGCAGGTTGGAACCGGGACTAGCGGGAGGTCGTGAGCAGTTCTTC.

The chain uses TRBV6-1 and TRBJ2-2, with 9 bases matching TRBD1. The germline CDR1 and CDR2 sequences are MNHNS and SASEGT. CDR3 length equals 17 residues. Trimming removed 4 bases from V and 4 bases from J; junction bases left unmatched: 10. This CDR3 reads CASSAPHRDRVTGELFF. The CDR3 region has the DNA TGTGCCAGCAGTGCGCCCCACCGGGACAGGGTCACCGGGGAGCTGTTTTTT.

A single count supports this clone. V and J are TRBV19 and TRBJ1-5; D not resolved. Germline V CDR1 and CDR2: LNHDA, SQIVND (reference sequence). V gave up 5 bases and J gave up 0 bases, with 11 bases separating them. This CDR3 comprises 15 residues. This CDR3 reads CASSVGGPSNQPQHF. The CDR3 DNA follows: TGTGCCAGTAGTGTAGGCGGGCCTAGCAATCAGCCCCAGCATTTT.

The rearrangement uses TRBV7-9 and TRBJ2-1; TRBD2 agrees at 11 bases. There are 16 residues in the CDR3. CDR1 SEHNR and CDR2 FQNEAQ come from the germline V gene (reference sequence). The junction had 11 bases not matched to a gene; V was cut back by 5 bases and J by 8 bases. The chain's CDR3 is CASSPTSGRELDEQFF. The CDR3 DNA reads TGTGCCAGCAGCCCTACTAGCGGGAGAGAATTGGATGAGCAGTTCTTC. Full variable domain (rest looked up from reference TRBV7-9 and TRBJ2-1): DTGVSQNPRHKITKRGQNVTFRCDPISEHNRLYWYRQTLGQGPEFLTYFQNEAQLEKSRLLSDRFSAERPKGSFSTLEIQRTEQGDSAMYLCASSPTSGRELDEQFFGPGTRLTVL.

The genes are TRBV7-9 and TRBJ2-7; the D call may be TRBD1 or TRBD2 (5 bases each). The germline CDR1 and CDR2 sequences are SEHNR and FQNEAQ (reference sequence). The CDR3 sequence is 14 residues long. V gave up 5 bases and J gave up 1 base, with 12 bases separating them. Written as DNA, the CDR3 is TGTGCCAGCAGCACCACGAGGGGTTCCTACGAGCAGTACTTC. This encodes CASSTTRGSYEQYF.

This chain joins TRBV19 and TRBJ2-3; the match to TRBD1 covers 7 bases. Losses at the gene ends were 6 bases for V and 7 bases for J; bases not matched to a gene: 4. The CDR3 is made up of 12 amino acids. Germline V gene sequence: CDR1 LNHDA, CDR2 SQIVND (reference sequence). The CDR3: CASSRDRNTQYF. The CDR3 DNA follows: TGTGCCAGTAGCCGGGACAGAAATACGCAGTATTTT.

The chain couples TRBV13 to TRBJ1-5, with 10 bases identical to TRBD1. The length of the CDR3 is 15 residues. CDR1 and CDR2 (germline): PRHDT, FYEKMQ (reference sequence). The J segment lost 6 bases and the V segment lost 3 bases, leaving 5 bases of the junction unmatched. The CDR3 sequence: CASSFGDRGSQPQHF. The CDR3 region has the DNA TGTGCCAGCAGCTTCGGGGACAGGGGCAGTCAGCCCCAGCATTTT.

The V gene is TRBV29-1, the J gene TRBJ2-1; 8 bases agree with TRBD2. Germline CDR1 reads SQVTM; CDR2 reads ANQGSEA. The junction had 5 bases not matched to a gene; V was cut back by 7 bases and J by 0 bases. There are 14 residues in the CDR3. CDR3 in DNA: TGCAGCGCTACTAGCGGACTCTCCTACAATGAGCAGTTCTTC. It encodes CSATSGLSYNEQFF.

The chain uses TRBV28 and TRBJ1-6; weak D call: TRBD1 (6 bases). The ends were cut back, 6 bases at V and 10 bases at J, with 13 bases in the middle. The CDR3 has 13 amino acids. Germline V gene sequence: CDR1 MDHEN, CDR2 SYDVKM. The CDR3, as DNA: TGTGCCAGCAGCTCTGTCGGGGGCTCACCCCTCCACTTT. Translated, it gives CASSSVGGSPLHF.

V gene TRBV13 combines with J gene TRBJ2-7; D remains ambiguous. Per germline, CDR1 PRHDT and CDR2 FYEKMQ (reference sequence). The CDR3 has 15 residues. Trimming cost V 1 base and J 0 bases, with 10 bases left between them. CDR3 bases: TGTGCCAGCAGCTTAGATCCGGTGAGCTCCTACGAGCAGTACTTC. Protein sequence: CASSLDPVSSYEQYF.

CDR3 loop: CASSPPSQSTEAFF. The CDR3 region has the DNA TGTGCCAGCAGCCCCCCCTCACAGTCCACTGAAGCTTTCTTT. V gene TRBV9 combines with J gene TRBJ1-1; D is uncertain. Trimming cost V 4 bases and J 4 bases, with 14 bases left between them. CDR3 length: 14 amino acids. The germline CDR1 and CDR2 sequences are SGDLS and YYNGEE. The full variable domain, completed using reference TRBV9 and TRBJ1-1, is DSGVTQTPKHLITATGQRVTLRCSPRSGDLSVYWYQQSLDQGLQFLIQYYNGEERAKGNILERFSAQQFPDLHSELNLSSLELGDSALYFCASSPPSQSTEAFFGQGTRLTVV.